This T cell receptor beta chain was sequenced in a study of patients and donors after allogeneic stem cell transplantation. TCRdb reprocessed the RT-PCR reads via MiXCR and lists one record per CDR3 protein. The table has 90,000 to 120,000 distinct CDR3 sequences, over 30% seen once; the top ten hold around 27%. With 1 base removed from V and 7 bases from J, the gap between germline ends came to 26 bases. The CDR3 has 19 amino acids. The sequenced sample consisted of blood, either unsorted or a sorted T cell fraction (not recorded which). The source is a human donor who was either an allogeneic HSCT recipient or a stem cell or donor lymphocyte infusion donor (not recorded which). It is not recorded whose cells these are; they may come from a transplant donor. V and J are TRBV12-3 or TRBV12-4 and TRBJ2-1; D may match TRBD1 or TRBD2 (5 bases each). The CDR3 bases are TGTGCCAGCAGTTTAGAGGCTCGGCTCGGTTGGGGGAAACCAAATGAGCAGTTCTTC. Translated: CASSLEARLGWGKPNEQFF.